Each of the 22 T cell receptor beta chains below was sequenced from the same sample in a study of cytotoxic CD8 clonotypes in ibrutinib-treated CLL. The data were produced by immunoSEQ multiplex PCR, yet TCRdb's version contains in-frame clones alone and is incomplete. Counted here are approximately 92,000 clones, roughly four fifths occurring once; the ten biggest clones make up around 24%. Sequencing used PBMCs, obtained after 24 months of ibrutinib treatment. These receptors originate from a human donor with chronic lymphocytic leukemia.

V gene TRBV4-1 combines with J gene TRBJ2-2; 7 nucleotides match TRBD2. The CDR3 has 17 residues. The germline gives CDR1 MGHRA, CDR2 YSYEKL. V lost 0 bases, J lost 6 bases, and 10 bases stayed unmatched. DNA for the CDR3: TGCGCCAGCAGCCAAGATGATCGCGGCGGGGGTCCCGGGGAGCTGTTTTTT. Its translation: CASSQDDRGGGPGELFF.

The chain combines TRBV7-3 with TRBJ2-2; no clear D gene. V lost 0 bases, J lost 5 bases, and 4 bases lay in between. The length of the CDR3 is 13 residues. The germline CDR1 and CDR2 sequences are SGHTA and FQGTGA. The CDR3 reads CASSLTGTGELFF. The CDR3 DNA reads as TGTGCCAGCAGCTTAACGGGTACCGGGGAGCTGTTTTTT.

The V gene is TRBV9, the J gene TRBJ2-1; D is perhaps TRBD2 (6 bases). The CDR3 has 17 residues. V was trimmed by 4 bases and J by 2 bases, leaving 19 bases between them. Germline V gene data show CDR1 as SGDLS and CDR2 as YYNGEE. The CDR3 is CASSPPGGPRTYNEQFF. CDR3 sequence (DNA): TGTGCCAGCAGCCCGCCTGGAGGGCCCAGAACCTACAATGAGCAGTTCTTC.

The gene calls are TRBV30 and TRBJ2-7, with D possibly TRBD2 on 5 matching bases. Deletions cut 4 bases from V and 4 bases from J, with 14 bases between. Germline V gene lookup returns CDR1 GTSNPN and CDR2 SVGIG (reference sequence). This CDR3 region has 13 residues. The chain's CDR3 is CAWTLGNNYEQYF. For the CDR3, the DNA is TGTGCCTGGACCCTCGGGAACAATTACGAGCAGTACTTC. The complete variable domain, with remaining parts taken from reference TRBV30 and TRBJ2-7, reads SQTIHQWPATLVQPVGSPLSLECTVEGTSNPNLYWYRQAAGRGLQLLFYSVGIGQISSEVPQNLSASRPQDRQFILSSKKLLLSDSGFYLCAWTLGNNYEQYFGPGTRLTVT.

The genes are TRBV7-8 and TRBJ2-2; 8 bases fit TRBD1. This CDR3 has 15 amino acids. Germline-derived CDR1 and CDR2 are SGHVS and FQNEAQ. The junction had 4 bases not matched to a gene; V was cut back by 4 bases and J by 3 bases. The chain's CDR3 is CASSSQGEYTGELFF. The DNA for the CDR3 is TGTGCCAGCAGCTCACAGGGGGAGTACACCGGGGAGCTGTTTTTT.

The genes are TRBV5-1 and TRBJ2-1, with 11 nucleotides matching TRBD1. The CDR3 sequence is 17 residues long. V lost 0 bases, J lost 3 bases, and 5 bases stayed unmatched. In germline, CDR1 is SGHRS, CDR2 YFSETQ. CDR3: CASSLATGTGGYNEQFF. The CDR3 region has the DNA TGCGCCAGCAGCTTGGCAACCGGGACAGGGGGCTACAATGAGCAGTTCTTC.

This clone was recorded only once. The chain recombines TRBV29-1 with TRBJ1-1; TRBD1 aligns across 10 bases. This CDR3 comprises 14 residues. Germline V gene lookup returns CDR1 SQVTM and CDR2 ANQGSEA. Trimming cost V 0 bases and J 4 bases; bases outside gene matches: 2. In DNA form, the CDR3 reads TGCAGCGTTGAAGATGGGACAGGGGCCACTGAAGCTTTCTTT. The encoded protein is CSVEDGTGATEAFF. Complete variable domain (other parts from reference TRBV29-1 and TRBJ1-1): SAVISQKPSRDICQRGTSLTIQCQVDSQVTMMFWYRQQPGQSLTLIATANQGSEATYESGFVIDKFPISRPNLTFSTLTVSNMSPEDSSIYLCSVEDGTGATEAFFGQGTRLTVV.

This rearrangement joins TRBV5-1 to TRBJ2-2, with D uncertain. CDR1 is SGHRS, CDR2 YFSETQ, per germline. Trimming cost V 2 bases and J 3 bases, with 2 bases left between them. This CDR3 comprises 12 residues. This CDR3 reads CASSLYTGELFF. The CDR3 DNA follows: TGCGCCAGCAGCTTATACACCGGGGAGCTGTTTTTT.

This clone occurred a few times. The CDR3 region has the DNA TGTGCCAGCAGGAACGGGGAAAGCACTGAAGCTTTCTTT. Amino acid sequence: CASRNGESTEAFF. This sequence joins TRBV4-2 and TRBJ1-1; no clear D gene. V dropped 6 bases and J dropped 4 bases, with 12 bases sitting between them. Germline V CDR1 and CDR2: LGHNA, YNFKEQ. The CDR3 length is 13 residues.

The chain carries TRBV7-9 and TRBJ2-2; 9 positions agree with TRBD2. This CDR3 comprises 17 residues. V lost 5 bases, J lost 5 bases, and 12 bases stayed unmatched. Germline V gene sequence: CDR1 SEHNR, CDR2 FQNEAQ (reference sequence). CDR3 region: CASSPKISGSLTGELFF. Here the CDR3 DNA reads TGTGCCAGCAGCCCAAAAATTAGCGGGAGCCTTACCGGGGAGCTGTTTTTT.

In this sample, this clone turned up a few times. V and J are TRBV5-6 and TRBJ1-6, with TRBD1 identical over 7 bases. Looked up from germline, CDR1 is SGHDT and CDR2 is YYEEEE. The ends lost 3 bases at V and 5 bases at J; junction bases unmatched: 5. The CDR3 is made up of 15 amino acids. The DNA of the CDR3 is TGTGCCAGCAGCTCCAGGGGGATCCATAATTCACCCCTCCACTTT. Translating it yields CASSSRGIHNSPLHF.

The chain links TRBV19 to TRBJ1-2, with 7 bases fitting TRBD1. The CDR3 length is 15 residues. Per germline, CDR1 LNHDA and CDR2 SQIVND (reference sequence). J lost 3 bases, V lost 10 bases, and 14 bases had no gene match. CDR3 loop: CATAYLGGADYGYTF. The CDR3 DNA reads TGTGCCACCGCGTACCTAGGGGGCGCAGACTATGGCTACACCTTC. Full variable domain (outside the CDR3, taken from reference TRBV19 and TRBJ1-2): DGGITQSPKYLFRKEGQNVTLSCEQNLNHDAMYWYRQDPGQGLRLIYYSQIVNDFQKGDIAEGYSVSREKKESFPLTVTSAQKNPTAFYLCATAYLGGADYGYTFGSGTRLTVV.

J is TRBJ2-6 and V is TRBV5-1; no definite D call. Germline V gene sequence: CDR1 SGHRS, CDR2 YFSETQ. The CDR3 length is 15 residues. The germline V and J ends were trimmed by 4 bases and 0 bases, with 8 bases remaining between them. CDR3 loop: CASSPLASGANVLTF. The DNA of the CDR3 is TGCGCCAGCAGCCCCTTGGCCTCTGGGGCCAACGTCCTGACTTTC. Looking up the rest from reference TRBV5-1 and TRBJ2-6 gives the full variable domain: KAGVTQTPRYLIKTRGQQVTLSCSPISGHRSVSWYQQTPGQGLQFLFEYFSETQRNKGNFPGRFSGRQFSNSRSEMNVSTLELGDSALYLCASSPLASGANVLTFGAGSRLTVL.

This chain uses TRBV10-3 with TRBJ1-1; TRBD1 might be the D (5 bases). Trimming shortened V by 3 bases and J by 7 bases, and 12 bases separated the two germline ends. This CDR3 has 13 residues. Germline values: CDR1 ENHRY, CDR2 SYGVKD. The CDR3: CAISETGQGEAFF. The CDR3 DNA sequence: TGTGCCATCAGTGAAACAGGTCAGGGTGAAGCTTTCTTT.

This clone came up a few times. The genes are TRBV5-1 and TRBJ2-7; 8 positions match TRBD2. Trimming cost V 3 bases and J 4 bases; bases outside gene matches: 9. This CDR3 is 15 amino acids long. The germline CDR1 and CDR2 sequences are SGHRS and YFSETQ. The CDR3 protein is CASSSAPGGPYEQYF. The CDR3 DNA follows: TGCGCCAGCAGCTCCGCTCCGGGAGGGCCTTACGAGCAGTACTTC.

In its sample, this clone was seen a few times. V usage is TRBV7-2 and J usage is TRBJ2-1; a weak D match, TRBD2 (6 bases). V was clipped by 5 bases and J by 5 bases, with 22 bases between them. This CDR3 spans 17 amino acids. Germline values: CDR1 SGHTA, CDR2 FQGNSA. The CDR3 protein is CASSPTSGSLLNNEQFF. For the CDR3, the DNA is TGTGCCAGCAGCCCAACCTCCGGGAGTCTCTTAAACAATGAGCAGTTCTTC.

The chain combines TRBV20-1 with TRBJ2-7; D remains ambiguous. CDR1 is DFQATT, CDR2 SNEGSKA, per germline (reference sequence). V gave up 6 bases and J gave up 5 bases, with 11 bases separating them. The CDR3 runs 11 residues. Written as DNA, the CDR3 is TGCAGTGCAAAGAGGAGTGACGAGCAGTACTTC. Amino acid sequence: CSAKRSDEQYF.

The chain is built from TRBV19 and TRBJ2-4; TRBD2 aligns across 10 bases. Germline assignment: CDR1 LNHDA and CDR2 SQIVND (reference sequence). There are 17 residues in the CDR3. V lost 5 bases and J lost 11; bases outside the gene matches: 18. The CDR3 sequence: CASSPRGSGRPISVQYF. DNA of the CDR3: TGTGCCAGTAGTCCCCGGGGTAGCGGGAGGCCCATCTCCGTTCAGTACTTC.

The rearrangement uses TRBV5-1 and TRBJ1-1; 7 bases are shared with TRBD1. The CDR3 runs 17 residues. CDR1 is SGHRS and CDR2 is YFSETQ in the germline V gene. J gave up 4 bases and V 1 base, and 13 bases lay outside the gene matches. CDR3 bases: TGCGCCAGCAGCTTGTCGCGTTTTAGGGGGCTTAGCACTGAAGCTTTCTTT. The encoded protein is CASSLSRFRGLSTEAFF. The full variable domain, with the rest looked up from reference TRBV5-1 and TRBJ1-1, is KAGVTQTPRYLIKTRGQQVTLSCSPISGHRSVSWYQQTPGQGLQFLFEYFSETQRNKGNFPGRFSGRQFSNSRSEMNVSTLELGDSALYLCASSLSRFRGLSTEAFFGQGTRLTVV.

The chain uses TRBV27 and TRBJ1-2; perhaps TRBD1 as D (6 bases). CDR1 is MNHEY and CDR2 is SMNVEV in the germline V gene (reference sequence). The V gene lost 2 bases and the J gene lost 4 bases, with 8 bases spanning the gap. CDR3 length: 13 amino acids. Here the CDR3 DNA reads TGTGCCAGCAGTTTACGAGGGGGCTATGGCTACACCTTC. Its protein product is CASSLRGGYGYTF.

The chain has TRBV7-2 and TRBJ2-5; maybe TRBD1 (5 bases). V dropped 1 base and J dropped 0 bases, with 9 bases sitting between them. The germline V gene encodes CDR1 SGHTA and CDR2 FQGNSA. This CDR3 is 15 amino acids long. CDR3: CASSLGRVDQETQYF. The CDR3 region has the DNA TGTGCCAGCAGCTTAGGCAGGGTGGACCAAGAGACCCAGTACTTC.

This clone was found once. The genes are TRBV28 and TRBJ1-2, with 9 bases fitting TRBD1. This CDR3 is built from 15 residues. Germline CDR1 reads MDHEN; CDR2 reads SYDVKM. V gave up 7 bases and J gave up 3 bases; unmatched junction bases: 9. The CDR3 nucleotides are TGTGCCAGCAAGACAGGGGGGGAACCCGACTATGGCTACACCTTC. It codes for CASKTGGEPDYGYTF.